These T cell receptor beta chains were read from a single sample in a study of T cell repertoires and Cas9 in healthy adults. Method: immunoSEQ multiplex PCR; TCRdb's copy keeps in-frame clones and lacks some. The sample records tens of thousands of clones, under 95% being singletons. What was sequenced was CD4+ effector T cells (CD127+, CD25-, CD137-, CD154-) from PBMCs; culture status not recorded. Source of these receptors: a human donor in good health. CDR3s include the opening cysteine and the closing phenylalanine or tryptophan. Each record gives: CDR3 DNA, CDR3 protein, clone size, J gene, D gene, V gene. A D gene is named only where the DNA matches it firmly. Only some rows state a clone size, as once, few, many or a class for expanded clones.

cdr3_nt: TGCGCCAGCAGTCGAAACCGGGACAGGGTCGGCTACACCTTC
cdr3_aa: CASSRNRDRVGYTF
clone_size: NA
j_call: TRBJ1-2
d_call: TRBD1
v_call: TRBV5-1

cdr3_nt: TGTGCCAGCGCCCGGTCAATCATGAACACTGAAGCTTTCTTT
cdr3_aa: CASARSIMNTEAFF
clone_size: NA
j_call: TRBJ1-1
d_call: NA
v_call: TRBV6-5

cdr3_nt: TGTGCCAGCAGCCCTGGGAGGTGGGATAGCAATCAGCCCCAGCATTTT
cdr3_aa: CASSPGRWDSNQPQHF
clone_size: NA
j_call: TRBJ1-5
d_call: NA
v_call: TRBV16

cdr3_nt: TGTGCCAGCTGCTGGGGCAGGATTAATCAGCCCCAGCATTTT
cdr3_aa: CASCWGRINQPQHF
clone_size: NA
j_call: TRBJ1-5
d_call: NA
v_call: TRBV6-1

cdr3_nt: TGTGCCAGCAGAGGGGGGGACAGCTCAAATGAAAAACTGTTTTTT
cdr3_aa: CASRGGDSSNEKLFF
clone_size: NA
j_call: TRBJ1-4
d_call: TRBD1
v_call: TRBV2

cdr3_nt: TGTGCCAGCAGTGGAGAGCTTGGAAACACCATATATTTT
cdr3_aa: CASSGELGNTIYF
clone_size: NA
j_call: TRBJ1-3
d_call: NA
v_call: TRBV6-5

cdr3_nt: TGCAGCGTTGAAGATCCGGGGGTTTCTAATGAAAAACTGTTTTTT
cdr3_aa: CSVEDPGVSNEKLFF
clone_size: NA
j_call: TRBJ1-4
d_call: NA
v_call: TRBV29-1

cdr3_nt: TGTGCCAGCAGTGCAGGGGGGGACTATAATTCACCCCTCCACTTT
cdr3_aa: CASSAGGDYNSPLHF
clone_size: NA
j_call: TRBJ1-6
d_call: TRBD1
v_call: TRBV2

cdr3_nt: TGTGCCAGCAAGGGCCGGGGCAACTCCTACGAGCAGTACTTC
cdr3_aa: CASKGRGNSYEQYF
clone_size: NA
j_call: TRBJ2-7
d_call: NA
v_call: TRBV2

cdr3_nt: TGTGCCAGCAGTTTAGCCAATAAGGGTATTGAGCAGTTCTTC
cdr3_aa: CASSLANKGIEQFF
clone_size: NA
j_call: TRBJ2-1
d_call: NA
v_call: TRBV28

cdr3_nt: TGTGCCAGCAGTTCCCACTCTGGGGCCAACGTCCTGACTTTC
cdr3_aa: CASSSHSGANVLTF
clone_size: once
j_call: TRBJ2-6
d_call: NA
v_call: TRBV28

cdr3_nt: TGTGCCAGCAGTTTCGGGGACCGGAGCGAGCAGTACTTC
cdr3_aa: CASSFGDRSEQYF
clone_size: NA
j_call: TRBJ2-7
d_call: NA
v_call: TRBV28

cdr3_nt: TGTGCCAGTAGTATAGGCGGCCCAAAAGAGACCCAGTACTTC
cdr3_aa: CASSIGGPKETQYF
clone_size: once
j_call: TRBJ2-5
d_call: NA
v_call: TRBV19

cdr3_nt: TGTGCCAGCAGCTTGGGACAGGGGGCGCGAGGTGAAAAACTGTTTTTT
cdr3_aa: CASSLGQGARGEKLFF
clone_size: NA
j_call: TRBJ1-4
d_call: TRBD1
v_call: TRBV5-8

cdr3_nt: TGTGCCAGCTCGCTCGTTATCTCCTCGTCTGGGGACAATGAGCAGTTCTTC
cdr3_aa: CASSLVISSSGDNEQFF
clone_size: NA
j_call: TRBJ2-1
d_call: NA
v_call: TRBV18

cdr3_nt: TGTGCCAGCAGCGGACAGGGGATCTCTGGAAACACCATATATTTT
cdr3_aa: CASSGQGISGNTIYF
clone_size: NA
j_call: TRBJ1-3
d_call: TRBD1
v_call: TRBV9

cdr3_nt: TGTGCCAGCAGGTCAGGAGGTGTTTCACCCCTCCACTTT
cdr3_aa: CASRSGGVSPLHF
clone_size: NA
j_call: TRBJ1-6
d_call: NA
v_call: TRBV28

cdr3_nt: TGTGCCAGCAGCGCCTGGGACGGGAGCAGCACCAAATACTTC
cdr3_aa: CASSAWDGSSTKYF
clone_size: NA
j_call: TRBJ2-7
d_call: NA
v_call: TRBV5-4

cdr3_nt: TGTGCCAGTAGTCCAGGGACACCGGCTAACTATGGCTACACCTTC
cdr3_aa: CASSPGTPANYGYTF
clone_size: NA
j_call: TRBJ1-2
d_call: NA
v_call: TRBV19

cdr3_nt: TGTGCCAGCAGTGAGGACAGGGGATATCAGCCCCAGCATTTT
cdr3_aa: CASSEDRGYQPQHF
clone_size: NA
j_call: TRBJ1-5
d_call: TRBD1
v_call: TRBV2

cdr3_nt: TGTGCCTGGAGTACACGGCTAAGAGAGACCCAGTACTTC
cdr3_aa: CAWSTRLRETQYF
clone_size: NA
j_call: TRBJ2-5
d_call: NA
v_call: TRBV30

cdr3_nt: TGCGCCAGCAGCTTGGTAACAGATGAAAAACTGTTTTTT
cdr3_aa: CASSLVTDEKLFF
clone_size: NA
j_call: TRBJ1-4
d_call: NA
v_call: TRBV5-1

cdr3_nt: TGCAGCGCCTCAGGAGGCAGCAATCAGCCCCAGCATTTT
cdr3_aa: CSASGGSNQPQHF
clone_size: NA
j_call: TRBJ1-5
d_call: NA
v_call: TRBV29-1

cdr3_nt: TGTGCCAGCAGCGGGGGACACCTTAATTCACCCCTCCACTTT
cdr3_aa: CASSGGHLNSPLHF
clone_size: NA
j_call: TRBJ1-6
d_call: NA
v_call: TRBV5-4

cdr3_nt: TGTGCCAGCAACGACCGGATGGGGGCAGCAACCTACGAGCAGTACTTC
cdr3_aa: CASNDRMGAATYEQYF
clone_size: NA
j_call: TRBJ2-7
d_call: NA
v_call: TRBV5-5

cdr3_nt: TGCGCCAGCAGCTTGGTCGACAGGGTAACGGACGAGCAGTACTTC
cdr3_aa: CASSLVDRVTDEQYF
clone_size: NA
j_call: TRBJ2-7
d_call: TRBD1
v_call: TRBV5-1

cdr3_nt: TGTGCCAGCAGCTTGTTGAGTGGAAACACCATATATTTT
cdr3_aa: CASSLLSGNTIYF
clone_size: NA
j_call: TRBJ1-3
d_call: NA
v_call: TRBV5-6

cdr3_nt: TGCGCCAGCAGCTCAGACAGGGGGCCTAATGAAAAACTGTTTTTT
cdr3_aa: CASSSDRGPNEKLFF
clone_size: few
j_call: TRBJ1-4
d_call: TRBD1
v_call: TRBV5-1

cdr3_nt: TGTGCCATCAGCCCCGACTTGAGGAGGTGGACTGAAGCTTTCTTT
cdr3_aa: CAISPDLRRWTEAFF
clone_size: NA
j_call: TRBJ1-1
d_call: NA
v_call: TRBV10-3

cdr3_nt: TGTGCCAGCAGCAGGGACGGCACCTACAATGAGCAGTTCTTC
cdr3_aa: CASSRDGTYNEQFF
clone_size: NA
j_call: TRBJ2-1
d_call: NA
v_call: TRBV6-4

cdr3_nt: TGTGCCAGTAGTTTTGGCACAGGGCCTGGCTACACCTTC
cdr3_aa: CASSFGTGPGYTF
clone_size: NA
j_call: TRBJ1-2
d_call: NA
v_call: TRBV19

cdr3_nt: TGTGCCAGCAGCTTTGGTGGCCTAAGCTCCTACAATGAGCAGTTCTTC
cdr3_aa: CASSFGGLSSYNEQFF
clone_size: NA
j_call: TRBJ2-1
d_call: NA
v_call: TRBV7-6

cdr3_nt: TGCGCCAGCAGTGACGGGTTCCTAGGGGAGCTGTTTTTT
cdr3_aa: CASSDGFLGELFF
clone_size: NA
j_call: TRBJ2-2
d_call: NA
v_call: TRBV10-1

cdr3_nt: TGTGCCAGCAGCTTAGCGGTGGGGCCCTACGAGCAGTACTTC
cdr3_aa: CASSLAVGPYEQYF
clone_size: NA
j_call: TRBJ2-7
d_call: NA
v_call: TRBV7-2

cdr3_nt: TGTGCCAGCAGTTTACGGTTAGGTGCCAGCCGGGGGCCCCAGCATTTT
cdr3_aa: CASSLRLGASRGPQHF
clone_size: NA
j_call: TRBJ1-5
d_call: NA
v_call: TRBV28

cdr3_nt: TGTGCCAGCAGTAAACGCGATGAGCAGTTCTTC
cdr3_aa: CASSKRDEQFF
clone_size: NA
j_call: TRBJ2-1
d_call: NA
v_call: TRBV25-1

cdr3_nt: TGCGCCAGCAGGGCGAGATCTAGCACAGATACGCAGTATTTT
cdr3_aa: CASRARSSTDTQYF
clone_size: once
j_call: TRBJ2-3
d_call: NA
v_call: TRBV10-2

cdr3_nt: TGTGCCAGCAGGCTCCACCTTAACAGGGGAGGGAACACTGAAGCTTTCTTT
cdr3_aa: CASRLHLNRGGNTEAFF
clone_size: NA
j_call: TRBJ1-1
d_call: TRBD1
v_call: TRBV7-9

cdr3_nt: TGTGCCAGCAGTGAAGTCCGGGGCGGGGGCTACACCTTC
cdr3_aa: CASSEVRGGGYTF
clone_size: NA
j_call: TRBJ1-2
d_call: NA
v_call: TRBV2

cdr3_nt: TGTGCCAGCAGTGAAGTTGACAATACGCAGTTTTTT
cdr3_aa: CASSEVDNTQFF
clone_size: NA
j_call: TRBJ2-3
d_call: NA
v_call: TRBV6-1

cdr3_nt: TGTGCCAGCAGTTTAGGAGGTTTTGGGGGCTACACCTTC
cdr3_aa: CASSLGGFGGYTF
clone_size: NA
j_call: TRBJ1-2
d_call: NA
v_call: TRBV28

cdr3_nt: TGCAGCGTTGATGAGACAGGGGTTAACTATGGCTACACCTTC
cdr3_aa: CSVDETGVNYGYTF
clone_size: NA
j_call: TRBJ1-2
d_call: TRBD1
v_call: TRBV29-1

cdr3_nt: TGTGCCAGCAGTCAGAGGGGGGGCCGAGTTAGCGAGCAGTACTTC
cdr3_aa: CASSQRGGRVSEQYF
clone_size: NA
j_call: TRBJ2-7
d_call: NA
v_call: TRBV7-2

cdr3_nt: TGTGCCAGCAGCCCAAACACAGGGGGCGGGGAAAAACTGTTTTTT
cdr3_aa: CASSPNTGGGEKLFF
clone_size: NA
j_call: TRBJ1-4
d_call: TRBD1
v_call: TRBV9

cdr3_nt: TGTGCCAGCAGGACAACTAGGGGAACAGATACGCAGTATTTT
cdr3_aa: CASRTTRGTDTQYF
clone_size: once
j_call: TRBJ2-3
d_call: NA
v_call: TRBV2

cdr3_nt: TGCGCCAGCAGCACCCTGGAGGGGGGGAACACTGAAGCTTTCTTT
cdr3_aa: CASSTLEGGNTEAFF
clone_size: NA
j_call: TRBJ1-1
d_call: NA
v_call: TRBV5-1

cdr3_nt: TGTGCCAGCATACGTGGACAGGGAGGCACATCACCCCTCCACTTT
cdr3_aa: CASIRGQGGTSPLHF
clone_size: NA
j_call: TRBJ1-6
d_call: TRBD1
v_call: TRBV6-1

cdr3_nt: TGTGCCAGCAGTGAAATGGCAGGGGCCCAAGAGACCCAGTACTTC
cdr3_aa: CASSEMAGAQETQYF
clone_size: NA
j_call: TRBJ2-5
d_call: NA
v_call: TRBV6-1

cdr3_nt: TGTGCCAGCAGCTCGAGCAGCGGGCGGCGTACAGATACGCAGTATTTT
cdr3_aa: CASSSSSGRRTDTQYF
clone_size: NA
j_call: TRBJ2-3
d_call: NA
v_call: TRBV11-2

cdr3_nt: TGCGCCGCCGGATTCCTTAGACAGGGGGAAGAGACCCAGTACTTC
cdr3_aa: CAAGFLRQGEETQYF
clone_size: NA
j_call: TRBJ2-5
d_call: TRBD1
v_call: TRBV23-1